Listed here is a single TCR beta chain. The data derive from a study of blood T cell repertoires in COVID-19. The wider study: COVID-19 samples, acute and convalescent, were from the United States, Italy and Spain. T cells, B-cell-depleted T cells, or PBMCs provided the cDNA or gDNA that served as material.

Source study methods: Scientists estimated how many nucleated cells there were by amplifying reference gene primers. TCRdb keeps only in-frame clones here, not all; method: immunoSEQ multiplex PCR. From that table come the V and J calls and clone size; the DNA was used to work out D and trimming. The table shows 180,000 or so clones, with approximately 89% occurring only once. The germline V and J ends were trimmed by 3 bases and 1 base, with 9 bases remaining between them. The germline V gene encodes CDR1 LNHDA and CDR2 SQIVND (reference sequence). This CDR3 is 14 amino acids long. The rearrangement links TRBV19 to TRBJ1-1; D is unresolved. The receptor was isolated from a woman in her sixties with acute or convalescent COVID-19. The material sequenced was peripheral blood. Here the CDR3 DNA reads TGTGCCAGTAGTATCTCTGCAGGGAACACTGAAGCTTTCTTT. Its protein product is CASSISAGNTEAFF.